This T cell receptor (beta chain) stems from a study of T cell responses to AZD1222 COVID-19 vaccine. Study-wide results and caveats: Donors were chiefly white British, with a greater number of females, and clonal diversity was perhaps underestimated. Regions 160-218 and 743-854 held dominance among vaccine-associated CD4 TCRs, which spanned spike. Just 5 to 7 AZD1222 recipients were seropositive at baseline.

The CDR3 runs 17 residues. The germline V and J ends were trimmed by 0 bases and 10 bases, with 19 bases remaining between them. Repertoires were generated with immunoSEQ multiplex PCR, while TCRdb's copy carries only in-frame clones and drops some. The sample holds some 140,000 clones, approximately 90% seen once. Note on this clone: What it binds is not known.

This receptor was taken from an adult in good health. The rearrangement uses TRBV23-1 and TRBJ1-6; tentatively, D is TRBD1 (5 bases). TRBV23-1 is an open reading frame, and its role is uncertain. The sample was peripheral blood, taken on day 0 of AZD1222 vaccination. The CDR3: CASSQSRWRDWGSPLHF. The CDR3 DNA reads TGCGCCAGCAGTCAATCGCGGTGGAGGGACTGGGGGTCACCCCTCCACTTT.